There are a few counts of the clone carrying this TCR beta chain. This specimen comes from a study of early stage breast cancer tumors. Blood replicates held 0.5 ug DNA, tumor or normal breast around 1.5 ug, two each. TCRdb's copy holds only in-frame clones and misses some; the assay was immunoSEQ multiplex PCR. In the table there are around 28,000 clones, 75% to 85% of which are singletons. Trimming stripped 3 bases from V and 5 bases from J, with 16 bases between. Germline V gives CDR1 SNHLY, CDR2 FYNNEI. The CDR3 is made up of 15 amino acids. The receptor was derived from a person between 55 and 70 years old with breast cancer. Input material: blood. This rearrangement joins TRBV2 to TRBJ1-1; unclear D gene. CDR3 residues: CASSEGRRSWTEAFF. The CDR3, as DNA: TGTGCCAGCAGTGAGGGGAGAAGGAGCTGGACTGAAGCTTTCTTT.